This T cell receptor beta chain was obtained from a study of ipilimumab plus nivolumab after autologous stem cell transplantation. Germline CDR1 is MGHRA and CDR2 is YSYEKL. The CDR3 contains 18 residues. J gave up 4 bases and V 3 bases, and 12 bases lay outside the gene matches. This clone appeared a few times. Data came from immunoSEQ multiplex PCR; TCRdb stores just in-frame clones and leaves some out. The sample lists some 5,000 clones, under 85% seen once, with over 15% in the top ten. The chain couples TRBV4-1 to TRBJ2-1, with 10 nucleotides matching TRBD2. This TCR was recovered from a male donor with multiple myeloma. The sequencing here drew on PBMCs, taken in a trial of ipilimumab plus nivolumab as post-transplant consolidation. The CDR3 DNA sequence: TGCGCCAGCAGCCAGGCCCAATTAGCGGGGGGTAGATACAATGAGCAGTTCTTC. Its translation is CASSQAQLAGGRYNEQFF.